This TCR beta chain was sequenced during a study of T-cell reconstitution after alpha-beta-depleted transplantation in children. The CDR3 runs 19 residues. This clonotype was seen a handful of times. Its specificity is not known. Molecular barcoding with unique molecular identifiers was used for the TCRbeta library. TCRdb reprocessed the PCR reads via MiXCR and lists one record per CDR3 protein. Of approximately 150,000 distinct CDR3 sequences in the sample, around 8.8% are singletons; the top ten hold about a sixth. Study-wide findings and caveats: Expanded graft clones numbering several hundred reportedly gave rise to alpha-beta T cells about two months after transplant. After transplant, high TCRbeta diversity at day 60 in some patients arose from surviving recipient T cells and thymic progenitors. It was newly produced T cells that mostly accounted for T-cell counts and diversity one year after transplant.

This sequence joins TRBV21-1 and TRBJ2-1; the table's D gene call, TRBD2, was not cross checked with the DNA. TRBV21-1 is an annotated pseudogene. This receptor was taken from a female patient younger than 10 who had a stem cell transplant for congenital amegakaryocytic thrombocytopenia, so the T cells may come from the graft donor. The source was PBMCs, mostly from graft donor cells, collected 180 days after TCRalphabeta/CD19-depleted stem cell transplant. The CDR3 sequence is CASSKDIAGGLWGYNEQFF. The CDR3 DNA follows: TGTGCCAGCAGCAAAGATATAGCGGGAGGCCTGTGGGGCTACAATGAGCAGTTCTTC.